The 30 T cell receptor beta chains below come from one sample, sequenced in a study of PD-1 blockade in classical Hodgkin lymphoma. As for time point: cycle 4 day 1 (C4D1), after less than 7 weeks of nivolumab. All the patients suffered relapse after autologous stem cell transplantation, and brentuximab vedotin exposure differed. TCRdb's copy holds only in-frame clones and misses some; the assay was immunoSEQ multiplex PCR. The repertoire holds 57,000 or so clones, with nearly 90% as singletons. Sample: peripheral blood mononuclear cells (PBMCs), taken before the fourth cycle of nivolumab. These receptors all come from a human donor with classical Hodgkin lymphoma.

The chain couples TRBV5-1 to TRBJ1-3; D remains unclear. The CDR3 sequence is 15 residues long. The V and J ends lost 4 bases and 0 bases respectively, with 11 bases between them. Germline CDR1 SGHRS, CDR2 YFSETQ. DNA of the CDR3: TGCGCCAGCAGCCCCCTGACGGGCTCTGGAAACACCATATATTTT. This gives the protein CASSPLTGSGNTIYF. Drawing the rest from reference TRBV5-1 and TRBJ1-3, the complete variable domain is KAGVTQTPRYLIKTRGQQVTLSCSPISGHRSVSWYQQTPGQGLQFLFEYFSETQRNKGNFPGRFSGRQFSNSRSEMNVSTLELGDSALYLCASSPLTGSGNTIYFGEGSWLTVV.

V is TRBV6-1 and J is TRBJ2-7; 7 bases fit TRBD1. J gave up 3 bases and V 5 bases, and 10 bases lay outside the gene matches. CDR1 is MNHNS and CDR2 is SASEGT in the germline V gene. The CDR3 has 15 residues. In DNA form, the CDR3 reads TGTGCCAGCAGTCGGGACAGTCTGACTGGCTACGAGCAGTACTTC. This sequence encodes CASSRDSLTGYEQYF.

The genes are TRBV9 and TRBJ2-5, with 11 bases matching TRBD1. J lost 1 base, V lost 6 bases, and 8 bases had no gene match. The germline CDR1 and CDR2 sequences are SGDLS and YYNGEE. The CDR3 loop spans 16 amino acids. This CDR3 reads CASTPAGTGGQETQYF. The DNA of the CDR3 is TGTGCCAGCACCCCGGCCGGGACAGGGGGCCAAGAGACCCAGTACTTC.

CDR3 amino acids: CASSLGQGAGNEQFF. CDR3 nucleotide sequence: TGCGCCAGCAGCTTGGGACAGGGGGCCGGGAATGAGCAGTTCTTC. The chain has TRBV5-1 and TRBJ2-1, with 10 bases aligning to TRBD1. V lost 0 bases to trimming and J lost 7 bases; unmatched junction nucleotides: 4. CDR1 SGHRS and CDR2 YFSETQ come from the germline V gene. The CDR3 length is 15 residues.

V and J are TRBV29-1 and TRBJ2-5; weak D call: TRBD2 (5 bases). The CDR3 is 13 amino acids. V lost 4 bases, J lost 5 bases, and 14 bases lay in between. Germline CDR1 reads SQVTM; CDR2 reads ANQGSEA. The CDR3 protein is CSVGSGWWETQYF. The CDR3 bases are TGCAGCGTTGGTTCGGGGTGGTGGGAGACCCAGTACTTC.

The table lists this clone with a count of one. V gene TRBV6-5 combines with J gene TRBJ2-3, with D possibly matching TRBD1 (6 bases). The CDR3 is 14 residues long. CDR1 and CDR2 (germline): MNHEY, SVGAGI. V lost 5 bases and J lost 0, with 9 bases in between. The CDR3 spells CASSGDTSTDTQYF. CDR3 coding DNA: TGTGCCAGCAGTGGGGACACTAGCACAGATACGCAGTATTTT.

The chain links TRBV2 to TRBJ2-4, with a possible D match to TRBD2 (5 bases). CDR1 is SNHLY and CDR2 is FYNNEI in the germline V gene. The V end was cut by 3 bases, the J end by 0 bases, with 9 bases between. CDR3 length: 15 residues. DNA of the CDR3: TGTGCCAGCAGTGATGTCGGGATAGCCAAAAACATTCAGTACTTC. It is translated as CASSDVGIAKNIQYF.

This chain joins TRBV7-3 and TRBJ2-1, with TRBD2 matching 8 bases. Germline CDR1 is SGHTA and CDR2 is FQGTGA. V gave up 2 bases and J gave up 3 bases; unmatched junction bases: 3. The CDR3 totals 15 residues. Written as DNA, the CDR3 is TGTGCCAGCAGCTTAGCGGGGGGCTTCTACAATGAGCAGTTCTTC. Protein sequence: CASSLAGGFYNEQFF.

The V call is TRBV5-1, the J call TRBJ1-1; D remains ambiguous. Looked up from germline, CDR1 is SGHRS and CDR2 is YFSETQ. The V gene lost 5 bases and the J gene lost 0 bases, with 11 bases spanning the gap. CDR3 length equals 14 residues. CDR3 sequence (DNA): TGCGCCAGCAGATCCGGGTCCTTGAACACTGAAGCTTTCTTT. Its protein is CASRSGSLNTEAFF.

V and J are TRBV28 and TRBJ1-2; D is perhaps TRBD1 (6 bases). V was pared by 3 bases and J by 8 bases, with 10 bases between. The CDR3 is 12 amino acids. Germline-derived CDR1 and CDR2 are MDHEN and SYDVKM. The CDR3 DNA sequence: TGTGCCAGCAGTTTGGGGGCAGGAGGCTACACCTTC. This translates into CASSLGAGGYTF.

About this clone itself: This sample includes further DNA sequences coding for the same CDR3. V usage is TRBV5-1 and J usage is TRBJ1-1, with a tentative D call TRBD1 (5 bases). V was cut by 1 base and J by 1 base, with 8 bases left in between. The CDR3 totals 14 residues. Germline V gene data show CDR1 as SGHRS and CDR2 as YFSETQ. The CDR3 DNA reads TGCGCCAGCAGCTTGACAGGTGAGAACACTGAAGCTTTCTTT. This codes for CASSLTGENTEAFF.

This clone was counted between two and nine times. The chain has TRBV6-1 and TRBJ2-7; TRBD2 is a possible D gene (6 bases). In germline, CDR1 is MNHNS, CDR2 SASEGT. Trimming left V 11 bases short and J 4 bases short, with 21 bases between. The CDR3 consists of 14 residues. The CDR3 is CALEEGSGTYEQYF. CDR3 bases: TGTGCCCTGGAGGAGGGCTCGGGGACTTACGAGCAGTACTTC.

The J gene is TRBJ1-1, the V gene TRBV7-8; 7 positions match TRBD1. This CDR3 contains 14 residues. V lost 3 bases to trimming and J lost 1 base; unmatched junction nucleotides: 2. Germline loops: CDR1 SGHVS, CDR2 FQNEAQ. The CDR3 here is CASSFSGGNTEAFF. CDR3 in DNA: TGTGCCAGCAGCTTTTCAGGGGGGAACACTGAAGCTTTCTTT.

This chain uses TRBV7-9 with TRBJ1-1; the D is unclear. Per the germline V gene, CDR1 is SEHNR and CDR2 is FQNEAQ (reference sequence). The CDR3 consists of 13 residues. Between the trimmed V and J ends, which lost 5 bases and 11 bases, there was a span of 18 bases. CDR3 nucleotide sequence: TGTGCCAGCAGCGCCTCCTCTGTGGAGCAGGCTTTCTTT. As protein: CASSASSVEQAFF.

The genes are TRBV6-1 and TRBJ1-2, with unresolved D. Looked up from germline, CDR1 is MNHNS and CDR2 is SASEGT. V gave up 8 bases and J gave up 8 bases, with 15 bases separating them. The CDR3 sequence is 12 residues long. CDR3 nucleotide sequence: TGTGCCAGCGAGCACGGGGTCCGAGGCTACACCTTC. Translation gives CASEHGVRGYTF.

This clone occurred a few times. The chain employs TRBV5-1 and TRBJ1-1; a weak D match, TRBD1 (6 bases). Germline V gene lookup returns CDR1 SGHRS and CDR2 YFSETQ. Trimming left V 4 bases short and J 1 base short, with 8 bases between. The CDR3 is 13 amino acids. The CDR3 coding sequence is TGCGCCAGCAGCACACAGGGGAACACTGAAGCTTTCTTT. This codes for CASSTQGNTEAFF.

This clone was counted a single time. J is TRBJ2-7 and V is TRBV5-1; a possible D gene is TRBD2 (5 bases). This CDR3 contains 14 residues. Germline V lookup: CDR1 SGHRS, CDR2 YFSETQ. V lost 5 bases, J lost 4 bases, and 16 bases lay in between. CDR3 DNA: TGCGCCAGCAGTTCTCGGGGTGTTGAGTACGAGCAGTACTTC. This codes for CASSSRGVEYEQYF.

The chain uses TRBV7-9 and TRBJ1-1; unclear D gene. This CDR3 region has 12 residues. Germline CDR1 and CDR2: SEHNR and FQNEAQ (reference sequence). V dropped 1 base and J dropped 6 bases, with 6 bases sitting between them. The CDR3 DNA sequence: TGTGCCAGCAGCTTAGATCCAGCTGAAGCTTTCTTT. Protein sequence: CASSLDPAEAFF.

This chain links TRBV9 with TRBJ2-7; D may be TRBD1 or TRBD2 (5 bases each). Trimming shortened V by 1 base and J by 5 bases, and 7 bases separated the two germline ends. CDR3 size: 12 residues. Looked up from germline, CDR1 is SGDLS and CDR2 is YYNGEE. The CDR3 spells CASSVRGDEQYF. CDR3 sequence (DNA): TGTGCCAGCAGCGTACGGGGCGACGAGCAGTACTTC.

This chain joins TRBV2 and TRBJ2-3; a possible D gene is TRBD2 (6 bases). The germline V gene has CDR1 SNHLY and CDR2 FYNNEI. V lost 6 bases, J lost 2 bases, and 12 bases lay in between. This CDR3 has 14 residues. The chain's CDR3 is CASRGGLPTDTQYF. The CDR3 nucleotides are TGTGCCAGCAGAGGTGGACTACCCACAGATACGCAGTATTTT.

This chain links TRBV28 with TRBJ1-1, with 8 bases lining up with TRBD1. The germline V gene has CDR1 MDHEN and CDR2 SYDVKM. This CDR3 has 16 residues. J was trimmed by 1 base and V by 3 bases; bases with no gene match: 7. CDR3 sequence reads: CASSFPRDRKNTEAFF. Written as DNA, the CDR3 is TGTGCCAGCAGTTTCCCTCGGGACAGGAAGAACACTGAAGCTTTCTTT.

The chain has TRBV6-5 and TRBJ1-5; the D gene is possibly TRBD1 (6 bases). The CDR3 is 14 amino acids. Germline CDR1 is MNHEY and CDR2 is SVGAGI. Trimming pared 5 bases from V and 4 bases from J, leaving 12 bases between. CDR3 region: CASSKRQVNQPQHF. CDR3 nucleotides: TGTGCCAGCAGTAAACGACAGGTAAATCAGCCCCAGCATTTT.

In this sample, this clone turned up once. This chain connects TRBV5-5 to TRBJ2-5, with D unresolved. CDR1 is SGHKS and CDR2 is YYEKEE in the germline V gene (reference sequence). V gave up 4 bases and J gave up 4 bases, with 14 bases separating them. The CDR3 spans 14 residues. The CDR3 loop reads CASSGSNQLETQYF. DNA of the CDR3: TGTGCCAGCAGCGGAAGTAACCAACTAGAGACCCAGTACTTC.

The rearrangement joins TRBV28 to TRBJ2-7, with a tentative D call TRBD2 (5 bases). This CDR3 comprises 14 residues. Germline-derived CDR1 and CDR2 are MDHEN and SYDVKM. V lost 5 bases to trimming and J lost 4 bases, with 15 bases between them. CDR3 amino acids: CASSRLREGYEQYF. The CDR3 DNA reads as TGTGCCAGCAGTCGGTTGAGGGAAGGATACGAGCAGTACTTC. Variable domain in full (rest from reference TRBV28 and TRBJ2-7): DVKVTQSSRYLVKRTGEKVFLECVQDMDHENMFWYRQDPGLGLRLIYFSYDVKMKEKGDIPEGYSVSREKKERFSLILESASTNQTSMYLCASSRLREGYEQYFGPGTRLTVT.

DNA for the CDR3: TGCAGCGTTCCGGGCATTCTTTCCTATGGCTACACCTTC. This codes for CSVPGILSYGYTF. The J gene is TRBJ1-2, the V gene TRBV29-1; D remains ambiguous. CDR1 and CDR2 from the germline V gene are SQVTM and ANQGSEA. The CDR3 extends over 13 amino acids. V lost 5 bases to trimming and J lost 4 bases, with 14 bases between them.

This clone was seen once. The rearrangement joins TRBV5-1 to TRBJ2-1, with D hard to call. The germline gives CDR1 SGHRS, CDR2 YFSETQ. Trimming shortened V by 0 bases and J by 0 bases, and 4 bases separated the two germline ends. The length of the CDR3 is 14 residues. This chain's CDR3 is CASSLDVSYNEQFF. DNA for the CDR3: TGCGCCAGCAGCTTGGATGTCTCCTACAATGAGCAGTTCTTC.

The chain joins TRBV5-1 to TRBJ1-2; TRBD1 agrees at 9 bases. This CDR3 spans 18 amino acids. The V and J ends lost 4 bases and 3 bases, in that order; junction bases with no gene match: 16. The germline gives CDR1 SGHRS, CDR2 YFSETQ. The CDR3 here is CASSALTGGHSGDYGYTF. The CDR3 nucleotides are TGCGCCAGCAGCGCGCTAACAGGGGGCCATTCCGGGGACTATGGCTACACCTTC.

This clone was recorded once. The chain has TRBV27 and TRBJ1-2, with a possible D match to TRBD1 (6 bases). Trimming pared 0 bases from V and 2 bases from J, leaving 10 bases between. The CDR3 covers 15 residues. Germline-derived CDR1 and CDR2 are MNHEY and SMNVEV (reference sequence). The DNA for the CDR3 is TGTGCCAGCAGTTTATCCACAGGGACGAACTATGGCTACACCTTC. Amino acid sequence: CASSLSTGTNYGYTF.

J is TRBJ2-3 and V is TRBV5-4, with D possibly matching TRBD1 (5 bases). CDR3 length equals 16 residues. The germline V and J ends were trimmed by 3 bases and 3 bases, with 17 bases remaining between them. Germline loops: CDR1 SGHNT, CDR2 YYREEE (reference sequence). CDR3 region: CASSSGPQAQTDTQYF. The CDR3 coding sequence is TGTGCCAGCAGCTCCGGACCACAGGCCCAGACAGATACGCAGTATTTT.

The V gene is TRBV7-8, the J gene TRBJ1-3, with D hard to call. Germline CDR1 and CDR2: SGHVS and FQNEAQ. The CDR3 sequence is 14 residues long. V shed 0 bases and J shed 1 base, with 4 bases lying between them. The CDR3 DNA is TGTGCCAGCAGCTTAGCCCTGTCTGGAAACACCATATATTTT. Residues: CASSLALSGNTIYF. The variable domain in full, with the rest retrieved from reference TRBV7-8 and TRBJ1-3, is GAGVSQSPRYKVAKRGQDVALRCDPISGHVSLFWYQQALGQGPEFLTYFQNEAQLDKSGLPSDRFFAERPEGSVSTLKIQRTQQEDSAVYLCASSLALSGNTIYFGEGSWLTVV.